This T cell receptor (beta chain) came from a study of vaccination and CD4 T cells after COVID-19. The V segment lost 1 base and the J segment 4 bases; nucleotides outside the gene matches: 5. This CDR3 spans 16 amino acids. In germline, CDR1 is MDHEN, CDR2 SYDVKM. To note about this clonotype: Its antigen is currently unknown.

With the Oncomine TCR Beta short-read assay, DNA from cultured CD4+ T cells was sequenced. TCRdb re-called the PCR reads through MiXCR, storing one row per CDR3 protein. The table shows 7,100 or so distinct CDR3 sequences, with roughly 70% occurring only once. Described treatment: roughly nine-day PBMC culture with coronavirus spike peptide pools or control peptides (ViraFEST assay). Sequenced: CD4+ T cells from blood, cultured in vitro. The chain links TRBV28 to TRBJ2-5; TRBD2 matches at 11 bases. This TCR was recovered from a human donor who had recovered from COVID-19. Written as DNA, the CDR3 is TGTGCCAGCAGTTTATCGACTAGCGGGACGGGAGAGACCCAGTACTTC. As protein: CASSLSTSGTGETQYF.